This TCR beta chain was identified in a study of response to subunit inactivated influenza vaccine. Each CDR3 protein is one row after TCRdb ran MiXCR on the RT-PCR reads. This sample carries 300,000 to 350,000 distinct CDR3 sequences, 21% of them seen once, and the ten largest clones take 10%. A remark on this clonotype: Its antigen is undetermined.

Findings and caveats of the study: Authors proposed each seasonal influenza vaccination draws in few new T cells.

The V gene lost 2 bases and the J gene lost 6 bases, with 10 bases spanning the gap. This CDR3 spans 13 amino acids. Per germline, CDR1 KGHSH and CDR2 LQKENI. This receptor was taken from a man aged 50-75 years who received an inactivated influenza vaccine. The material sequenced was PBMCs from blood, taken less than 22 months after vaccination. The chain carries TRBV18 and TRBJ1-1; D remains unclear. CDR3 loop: CASSPSSRAEAFF. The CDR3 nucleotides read TGTGCCAGCTCACCAAGTTCCCGCGCTGAAGCTTTCTTT. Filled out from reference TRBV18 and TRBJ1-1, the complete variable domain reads NAGVMQNPRHLVRRRGQEARLRCSPMKGHSHVYWYRQLPEEGLKFMVYLQKENIIDESGMPKERFSAEFPKEGPSILRIQQVVRGDSAAYFCASSPSSRAEAFFGQGTRLTVV.